This is a list of T cell receptor beta chains from one sample in a study of cytomegalovirus exposure and HLA in healthy donors. Produced via immunoSEQ multiplex PCR; TCRdb's table is partial and in-frame only. This table has tens of thousands of clones, over 85% appearing once. The sequencing sample was made of PBMCs. The receptors originated from a man aged 18 to 30 in good health and CMV-seropositive. Each CDR3 is given with its conserved first and last residue. The D gene is left open where the match is weak. Clone size is stated in some rows and not others, as once, few, many or a class when expanded.

TRBD2 | - | 15 | TRBJ2-5 | TRBV5-1 | TGCGCCAGCAGCCGGGGTGGCGGGGGGCAAGAGACCCAGTACTTC | CASSRGGGGQETQYF
- | - | 14 | TRBJ1-1 | TRBV5-1 | TGCGCCAGCAGCTTGGCCTCGTCAGGCGCAAGAGCTTTCTTT | CASSLASSGARAFF
TRBD2 | - | 16 | TRBJ2-2 | TRBV30 | TGTGCCGGAAGCCCGGGACTAGCGGGGGGGGTCGGGGAGCTGTTTTTT | CAGSPGLAGGVGELFF
- | once | 15 | TRBJ2-3 | TRBV11-2 | TGTGCCAGCAGCTTAACGTCTAGGCAAACAGATACGCAGTATTTT | CASSLTSRQTDTQYF
- | - | 16 | TRBJ2-7 | TRBV18 | TGTGCCAGCTCACCACTCCCGGGACACTCAACCTACGAGCAGTACTTC | CASSPLPGHSTYEQYF
TRBD1 | once | 15 | TRBJ2-5 | TRBV7-3 | TGTGCCAGCAGCTCGACCGGACAGGGTGGGGAGACCCAGTACTTC | CASSSTGQGGETQYF
- | - | 15 | TRBJ1-3 | TRBV6-5 | TGTGCCAGCAGTTACTCCAGGGGCTCTGGAAACACCATATATTTT | CASSYSRGSGNTIYF
- | - | 14 | TRBJ1-4 | TRBV9 | TGTGCCAGCAGCGCCGACAGGTCGGACGAAAAACTGTTTTTT | CASSADRSDEKLFF
- | - | 16 | TRBJ2-7 | TRBV11-2 | TGTGCCAGCAGCTTTTACCGAGATCACCGGTCCTACGAGCAGTACTTC | CASSFYRDHRSYEQYF
- | few | 13 | TRBJ1-1 | TRBV6-5 | TGTGCCAGCAGCCCGAGAATGAACACTGAAGCTTTCTTT | CASSPRMNTEAFF
TRBD1 | - | 14 | TRBJ1-1 | TRBV5-4 | TGTGCCAGCAGCTGGACAGGGTGGGACACTGAAGCTTTCTTT | CASSWTGWDTEAFF
- | - | 16 | TRBJ2-3 | TRBV5-1 | TGCGCCAGCAGCCAGATAATGGGCGCTGCCACAGATACGCAGTATTTT | CASSQIMGAATDTQYF
TRBD1 | - | 13 | TRBJ2-7 | TRBV30 | TGTGCCTGGAGACGGGACAGGGGCTACGAGCAGTACTTC | CAWRRDRGYEQYF
TRBD1 | once | 14 | TRBJ2-7 | TRBV6-1 | TGTGCCAGCAGTGCCACCGGGACAGGGCCCGAGCAGTACTTC | CASSATGTGPEQYF
TRBD2 | - | 15 | TRBJ2-1 | TRBV2 | TGTGCCAGCAGTCGACTAGCGGGGGGGAGGAGTGAGCAGTTCTTC | CASSRLAGGRSEQFF
- | - | 15 | TRBJ2-7 | TRBV10-1 | TGCGCCAGCAGTGAGGGACACCCGAGCTCCTACGAGCAGTACTTC | CASSEGHPSSYEQYF